The entry below gives a single TCR beta chain sequence along with its context. The target antigen is unknown. CDR1 and CDR2 from the germline V gene are KGHDR and SFDVKD. This CDR3 is built from 18 residues. This entry comes from a study of T cells expressing NK-cell markers. Study overall: All TCR beta repertoires analysed originated from sorted CD3+CD56+NKG2C+, CD3+CD56+NKG2C- and CD3+CD56-NKG2C+ T cells. Out of eight donors sequenced, seven tested HCMV-seropositive and the remaining one seronegative. Regarding the study as a whole: Of the CD8+ T cell pool in 5 to 7 donors, roughly 1.0-7.5% was accounted for by dominant NKG2C+ clonotypes.

cDNA encoding TCR beta was synthesized via 5'RACE template switching incorporating UMIs. TCRdb reprocessed the 5' RACE reads and stores each CDR3 protein as one record, lacking DNA. The sample has about 460,000 distinct CDR3 sequences. The TCR sequence derives from a woman aged 50 to 60 in good health. The rearrangement links TRBV24-1 to TRBJ2-1; TCRdb calls TRBD2, which cannot be checked without DNA. The sample was blood T cells: a sorted CD56 or NKG2C T cell subset, CD4+ or CD8+ T cells, or bulk PBMC T cells (not recorded which). This CDR3 is CATSGTGTSVPTNNEQFF.